The clone carrying this TCR beta chain was observed many times. No antigen is known for it. This sample stems from a study of CD8 T cells in ankylosing spondylitis. Findings of the study overall: Reports say disease-linked clones showed up significantly more in matched ankylosing spondylitis synovial fluid.

Using its own MiXCR run on the 5' RACE reads, TCRdb lists one record per CDR3 protein. The table shows fewer than 80,000 distinct CDR3 sequences, with 5.3% occurring only once. Germline CDR1 GTSNPN, CDR2 SVGIG (reference sequence). J was trimmed by 7 bases and V by 4 bases; bases with no gene match: 8. This CDR3 is built from 14 residues. This receptor was identified in a male donor with ankylosing spondylitis or in good health (not recorded which). What was sequenced was blood, either unsorted or a sorted T cell fraction (not recorded which). The genes are TRBV30 and TRBJ2-2, with 8 bases identical to TRBD2. For the CDR3, the DNA is TGTGCCTGGATAGGACGGGGGGGGATCGGGGAGCTGTTTTTT. This encodes CAWIGRGGIGELFF.